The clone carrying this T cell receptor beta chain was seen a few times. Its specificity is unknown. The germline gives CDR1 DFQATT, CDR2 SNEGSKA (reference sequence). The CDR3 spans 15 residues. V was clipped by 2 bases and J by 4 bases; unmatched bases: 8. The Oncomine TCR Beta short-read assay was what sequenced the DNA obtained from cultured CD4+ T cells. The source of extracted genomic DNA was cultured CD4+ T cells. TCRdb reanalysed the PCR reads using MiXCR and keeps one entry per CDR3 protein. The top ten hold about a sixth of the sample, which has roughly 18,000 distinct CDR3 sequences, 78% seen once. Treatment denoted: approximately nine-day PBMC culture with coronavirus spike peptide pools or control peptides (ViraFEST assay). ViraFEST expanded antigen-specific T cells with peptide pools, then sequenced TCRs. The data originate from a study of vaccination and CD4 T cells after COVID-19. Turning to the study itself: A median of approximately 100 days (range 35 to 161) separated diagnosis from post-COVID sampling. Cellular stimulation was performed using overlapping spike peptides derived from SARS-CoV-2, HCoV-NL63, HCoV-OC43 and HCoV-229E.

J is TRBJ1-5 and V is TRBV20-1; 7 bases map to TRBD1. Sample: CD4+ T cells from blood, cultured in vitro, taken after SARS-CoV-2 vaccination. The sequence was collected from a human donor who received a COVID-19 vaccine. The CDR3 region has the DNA TGCAGTGCTAGATTTGGAGGGGGCTCTAATCAGCCCCAGCATTTT. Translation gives CSARFGGGSNQPQHF.